The 19 T cell receptor beta chains in this list originate from one sample, sequenced in a study of neurological immune-mediated disorders. A single record per CDR3 protein comes from TCRdb applying MiXCR to the 5' RACE reads. This table holds about 24,000 distinct CDR3 sequences, over 10% found once. Specimen: PBMCs. These receptors all stem from a middle-aged woman with HTLV-1-associated myelopathy (HAM/TSP).

The chain uses TRBV11-3 and TRBJ1-1; a possible D gene is TRBD1 (5 bases). The CDR3 runs 13 residues. Between the trimmed V and J ends, which lost 5 bases and 7 bases, there was a span of 14 bases. CDR1 and CDR2 (germline): SGHNT, YENEEA. The CDR3 region is CASSLRRGDEAFF. CDR3 DNA: TGTGCCAGCAGCCTAAGGAGAGGGGATGAAGCTTTCTTT.

This clonotype came up many times. J is TRBJ2-3 and V is TRBV25-1, with TRBD2 matching over 7 bases. The CDR3 covers 15 residues. Germline values: CDR1 MGHDK, CDR2 SYGVNS. V gave up 3 bases and J gave up 2 bases; unmatched junction bases: 5. The CDR3 here is CASSEFGGVTDTQYF. The DNA of the CDR3 is TGTGCCAGCAGTGAGTTTGGGGGGGTCACAGATACGCAGTATTTT. The entire variable domain, with the rest obtained from reference TRBV25-1 and TRBJ2-3, is as follows: EADIYQTPRYLVIGTGKKITLECSQTMGHDKMYWYQQDPGMELHLIHYSYGVNSTEKGDLSSESTVSRIRTEHFPLTLESARPSHTSQYLCASSEFGGVTDTQYFGPGTRLTVL.

This clonotype was seen at least ten times. The chain couples TRBV6-6 to TRBJ1-5; possibly TRBD1 for D (5 bases). V was cut by 6 bases and J by 7 bases, with 13 bases left in between. CDR1 and CDR2 from the germline V gene are MNHNY and SVGAGI (reference sequence). The CDR3 extends over 13 amino acids. This CDR3 is CASSTGTGQPQHF. DNA of the CDR3: TGTGCCAGCAGCACCGGGACTGGGCAGCCCCAGCATTTT.

There are many counts of this clonotype. This chain connects TRBV12-3 or TRBV12-4 to TRBJ1-2; TRBD1 agrees at 7 bases. V gave up 7 bases and J gave up 4 bases; unmatched junction bases: 9. CDR3 size: 14 residues. In nucleotides, the CDR3 is TGTGCCAGCAAAAGCCCCGGGACAGTCTATGGCTACACCTTC. It codes for CASKSPGTVYGYTF.

This clonotype was observed at least ten times. The chain couples TRBV5-1 to TRBJ2-2, with 9 bases identical to TRBD1. The CDR3 extends over 16 amino acids. V lost 3 bases and J lost 3; bases outside the gene matches: 6. Germline CDR1 and CDR2: SGHRS and YFSETQ. In nucleotides, the CDR3 is TGCGCCAGCAGCTGGACAGGGGCGACGGACACCGGGGAGCTGTTTTTT. Protein product: CASSWTGATDTGELFF.

This clonotype showed up many times. The chain recombines TRBV5-1 with TRBJ2-1; tentatively, D is TRBD1 or TRBD2 (5 bases each). Germline lookup yields CDR1 SGHRS and CDR2 YFSETQ. The CDR3 runs 15 residues. Trimming shortened V by 0 bases and J by 7 bases, and 14 bases separated the two germline ends. The CDR3 loop is CASSLDYPGTNEQFF. The CDR3 DNA is TGCGCCAGCAGCTTGGACTATCCAGGGACGAATGAGCAGTTCTTC.

V and J are TRBV20-1 and TRBJ2-1; a weak D match, TRBD1 (6 bases). The CDR3 is 14 residues long. Deletions cut 6 bases from V and 8 bases from J, with 20 bases between. Per the germline V gene, CDR1 is DFQATT and CDR2 is SNEGSKA (reference sequence). Written as DNA, the CDR3 is TGCAGTGCCATGATGGGGGCAAGGAACGATGAGCAGTTCTTC. Translated, it gives CSAMMGARNDEQFF.

There are many counts of this clonotype. V and J are TRBV30 and TRBJ2-6, with D hard to call. The CDR3 covers 18 residues. V was shortened by 1 base and J by 0 bases, with 16 bases between the two germline ends. Per the germline V gene, CDR1 is GTSNPN and CDR2 is SVGIG (reference sequence). The CDR3, as DNA: TGTGCCTGGAGTGGAGACATCTCCCACTTCTCTGGGGCCAACGTCCTGACTTTC. It yields the protein CAWSGDISHFSGANVLTF.

This clonotype was detected ten times or more. This rearrangement joins TRBV25-1 to TRBJ1-1, with D possibly being TRBD1 (5 bases). The CDR3 spans 9 residues. Germline-derived CDR1 and CDR2 are MGHDK and SYGVNS. The CDR3 loop reads CGLRGEAFF. The DNA of the CDR3 is TGTGGTCTTAGGGGTGAAGCTTTCTTT.

This clonotype was recorded at least ten times. The J gene is TRBJ2-2, the V gene TRBV5-6; TRBD2 agrees at 7 bases. V shed 1 base, J shed 0 bases, and the junction held 3 bases outside the gene matches. Per germline, CDR1 SGHDT and CDR2 YYEEEE. The CDR3 totals 16 residues. The CDR3 here is CASSLTAGANTGELFF. The CDR3 nucleotides read TGTGCCAGCAGCTTGACCGCGGGGGCGAACACCGGGGAGCTGTTTTTT.

The chain combines TRBV29-1 with TRBJ2-7; 8 positions match TRBD1. The CDR3 sequence is 15 residues long. With V trimmed by 4 bases and J by 1 base, 9 bases remained unmatched. From germline, CDR1 is SQVTM and CDR2 ANQGSEA. CDR3 nucleotide sequence: TGCAGCGTTGGAGGGGCCGGGACAGGATCCTACGAGCAGTACTTC. Its translation: CSVGGAGTGSYEQYF.

This clonotype occurred many times. The chain uses TRBV7-7 and TRBJ2-7; no clear D. V was cut by 5 bases and J by 3 bases, with 11 bases left in between. CDR1 SSHAT and CDR2 FNYEAQ come from the germline V gene (reference sequence). The CDR3 length is 13 residues. The CDR3 DNA reads as TGTGCCAGCAGCAAAACGGAGAACTACGAGCAGTACTTC. Amino acid sequence: CASSKTENYEQYF.

At least ten counts were recorded for this clonotype. This chain connects TRBV7-9 to TRBJ1-2; D is ambiguous. The CDR3 covers 13 residues. Trimming took 1 base from V and 5 from J, leaving 8 bases between them. Germline values: CDR1 SEHNR, CDR2 FQNEAQ (reference sequence). The CDR3 here is CASSLEVAYGYTF. DNA for the CDR3: TGTGCCAGCAGCTTAGAGGTCGCGTATGGCTACACCTTC.

This clonotype appeared many times. CDR3 DNA sequence: TGCGCCAGCAGCGACGAGGACAGGGGGCTGTATGGCTACACCTTC. This codes for CASSDEDRGLYGYTF. This chain links TRBV5-1 with TRBJ1-2; TRBD1 matches 11 bases. V shed 4 bases and J 5 bases; nucleotides not matched to a gene: 7. Germline CDR1 is SGHRS and CDR2 is YFSETQ. The CDR3 loop spans 15 amino acids.

This clonotype was recorded many times. The chain is built from TRBV11-2 and TRBJ2-3, with TRBD1 matching over 7 bases. The J segment lost 3 bases and the V segment lost 5 bases, leaving 5 bases of the junction unmatched. Germline CDR1 SGHAT, CDR2 FQNNGV. CDR3 size: 14 residues. The CDR3 sequence is CASSIDRATDTQYF. The CDR3 DNA reads TGTGCCAGCAGCATCGACAGGGCTACAGATACGCAGTATTTT.

This clonotype was counted ten times or more. This chain joins TRBV5-1 and TRBJ1-1; tentative D call: TRBD1 (5 bases). The V end lost 1 base, the J end lost 2 bases, and 9 bases lay between the germline ends. CDR3 size: 14 residues. Germline CDR1 is SGHRS and CDR2 is YFSETQ. CDR3 nucleotides: TGCGCCAGCAGCTTGCTACAGGAAAACACTGAAGCTTTCTTT. It codes for CASSLLQENTEAFF. The full variable domain, rest sourced from reference TRBV5-1 and TRBJ1-1, is KAGVTQTPRYLIKTRGQQVTLSCSPISGHRSVSWYQQTPGQGLQFLFEYFSETQRNKGNFPGRFSGRQFSNSRSEMNVSTLELGDSALYLCASSLLQENTEAFFGQGTRLTVV.

This clonotype was counted many times. The chain combines TRBV7-9 with TRBJ1-2, with D tentatively TRBD1 (6 bases). Per germline, CDR1 SEHNR and CDR2 FQNEAQ (reference sequence). With 4 bases removed from V and 2 bases from J, the gap between germline ends came to 8 bases. The CDR3 is made up of 13 amino acids. CDR3 loop: CASSYGQNYGYTF. CDR3 DNA: TGTGCCAGCAGCTATGGACAGAACTATGGCTACACCTTC.

This clonotype was detected ten times or more. In nucleotides, the CDR3 is TGTGCCAGCAGCTTGGAGTTCGACAGGGCAATATCCTACGAGCAGTACTTC. Translation: CASSLEFDRAISYEQYF. The chain joins TRBV5-5 to TRBJ2-7; TRBD1 matches at 7 bases. The CDR3 has 17 amino acids. Germline V gives CDR1 SGHKS, CDR2 YYEKEE (reference sequence). Trimming took 0 bases from V and 1 from J; bases not matched to a gene: 10.

The V and J genes are TRBV5-1 and TRBJ2-3, with TRBD1 identical over 9 bases. Unmatched junction bases numbered 10, after V lost 4 bases and J lost 1 base. Germline CDR1 is SGHRS and CDR2 is YFSETQ. The CDR3 is 17 residues long. The CDR3 loop reads CASSPNRGLSGTDTQYF. CDR3 sequence (DNA): TGCGCCAGCAGCCCTAACAGGGGGCTATCGGGCACAGATACGCAGTATTTT.